Presented here are 2 T cell receptor beta chains from one specimen sequenced in a study of T cells expressing NK-cell markers. TCRdb reanalyzed the 5' RACE reads, giving one entry per CDR3 protein sequence and no DNA. This sample lists 200,000 to 300,000 distinct CDR3 sequences; its ten largest clones have around 0.4%. The sample was blood T cells: a sorted CD56 or NKG2C T cell subset, CD4+ or CD8+ T cells, or bulk PBMC T cells (not recorded which). These receptors came from a man between 18 and 29 years old in good health.

V and J are TRBV30 and TRBJ2-3; without DNA, the TCRdb call of TRBD2 cannot be checked. Germline V gene data show CDR1 as GTSNPN and CDR2 as SVGIG (reference sequence). The CDR3 runs to 17 residues. The CDR3 region is CAWSVGLAGGPQDTQYF.

The V gene is TRBV20-1, the J gene TRBJ1-1. CDR1 is DFQATT, CDR2 SNEGSKA, per germline (reference sequence). This CDR3 spans 14 amino acids. CDR3 region: CSAFRVGEDTEAFF.